A selection of T cell receptor beta chains follows, all from one sample in a study of T cells in Graves' hyperthyroidism and ophthalmopathy. TCRdb reprocessed the multiplex PCR reads with MiXCR, giving one entry per CDR3 protein. The data show a few hundred thousand distinct CDR3 sequences, with about 22% seen just once and around 50% held by the top ten. Sequenced material: blood. Receptors originate from a woman aged 70-85 years with Graves' ophthalmopathy. Both conserved end residues are part of each CDR3. The D gene is left open where the match is weak. A clone size is listed for some rows: how often the clone was seen (once, few, many), or a class if it is expanded.

TRBV28,TRBJ1-4,.,many,CASSPSPGLTGREKLFF,TGTGCCAGCAGCCCATCCCCCGGACTAACGGGCAGGGAAAAACTGTTTTTT
TRBV5-1,TRBJ2-3,.,many,CASSLVADTQYF,TGTGCCAGCAGTTTAGTCGCAGATACGCAGTATTTT
TRBV18,TRBJ2-7,.,few,CASSPSSGTYEQYF,TGTGCCAGCTCACCATCCAGCGGCACCTACGAGCAGTACTTC
TRBV27,TRBJ2-3,TRBD2,many,CASSSPGGPSTDTQYF,TGTGCCAGCAGTTCCCCGGGAGGGCCTAGCACAGATACGCAGTATTTT
TRBV28,TRBJ2-7,TRBD2,.,CASSLGTSLSSYEQYF,TGTGCCAGCAGTTTAGGGACTAGCCTAAGCTCCTACGAGCAGTACTTC
TRBV6-2/TRBV6-3,TRBJ2-7,TRBD2,.,CASTLAGGLSEQYF,TGTGCCAGCACCCTAGCGGGAGGACTCTCCGAGCAGTACTTC
TRBV5-1,TRBJ2-1,.,.,CASSLSEYNEQFF,TGCGCCAGCAGCTTGAGTGAGTACAATGAGCAGTTCTTC
TRBV27,TRBJ2-7,.,.,CASSFRRVHEQYF,TGTGCCAGCAGTTTTAGAAGGGTACACGAGCAGTACTTC
TRBV7-8,TRBJ2-7,.,.,CASSLGGGWESSYEQYF,TGTGCCAGCAGCTTAGGGGGTGGGTGGGAGAGCTCCTACGAGCAGTACTTC
TRBV20-1,TRBJ2-5,.,.,CSASEHGALYF,TGCAGTGCTAGCGAACATGGGGCTCTGTACTTC
TRBV9,TRBJ2-1,TRBD2,.,CASSPGTSGHYNEQFF,TGTGCCAGCAGCCCAGGGACTAGCGGACACTACAATGAGCAGTTCTTC
TRBV7-2,TRBJ1-2,.,.,CASSPMTANYGYTF,TGTGCCAGCAGTCCTATGACAGCTAACTATGGCTACACCTTC
TRBV11-2,TRBJ2-1,.,.,CASSLDRRLSSYNEQFF,TGTGCCAGCAGCTTAGATCGACGGCTCAGCTCCTACAATGAGCAGTTCTTC
TRBV20-1,TRBJ2-1,TRBD2,.,CSARDRLAGGRYNEQFF,TGCAGTGCTAGAGATCGCCTAGCGGGAGGGCGCTACAATGAGCAGTTCTTC
TRBV20-1,TRBJ1-4,TRBD1,.,CSAGPGQGSEKLFF,TGCAGTGCGGGCCCGGGACAGGGGAGCGAAAAACTGTTTTTT
TRBV6-2/TRBV6-3,TRBJ2-7,TRBD1,few,CASTPPDRGFYEQYF,TGTGCCAGCACGCCGCCGGACAGGGGCTTCTACGAGCAGTACTTC
TRBV5-1,TRBJ1-1,.,many,CASKRQDMNTEAFF,TGCGCCAGCAAGAGGCAGGATATGAACACTGAAGCTTTCTTT
TRBV30,TRBJ1-1,TRBD1,few,CASSLPGTVNTEAFF,TGTGCCAGCAGCTTGCCCGGGACAGTGAACACTGAAGCTTTCTTT
TRBV3-1,TRBJ1-1,TRBD1,.,CASSKQGSAEAFF,TGTGCCAGCAGCAAACAGGGGTCCGCTGAAGCTTTCTTT
TRBV7-6,TRBJ2-1,.,.,CASSPWTNPYNEQFF,TGTGCCAGCAGCCCATGGACTAACCCCTACAATGAGCAGTTCTTC
TRBV20-1,TRBJ1-5,.,.,CSARELNYQPQHF,TGCAGTGCTAGAGAACTCAATTATCAGCCCCAGCATTTT
TRBV7-9,TRBJ2-6,.,.,CASSYRDTGANVLTF,TGTGCCAGCAGCTACAGGGATACTGGGGCCAACGTCCTGACTTTC
TRBV24-1,TRBJ2-5,.,few,CATSDAGDGIRETQYF,TGTGCCACCAGTGATGCAGGAGACGGAATTCGGGAGACCCAGTACTTC
TRBV20-1,TRBJ2-6,TRBD2,.,CSASSGTSGANVLTF,TGCAGTGCCAGTAGCGGGACCTCTGGGGCCAACGTCCTGACTTTC
TRBV28,TRBJ2-7,.,many,CASRVSGATGIYEQYF,TGTGCCAGCAGGGTTTCTGGCGCTACGGGAATATACGAGCAGTACTTC
TRBV5-6,TRBJ2-1,.,few,CASSLSTGRNEQFF,TGTGCCAGCAGCTTGTCTACAGGGCGCAATGAGCAGTTCTTC
TRBV11-2,TRBJ2-1,.,many,CASSLLGGLLGGEQFF,TGTGCCAGCAGCTTACTGGGGGGCCTCTTGGGGGGCGAGCAGTTCTTC
TRBV7-2,TRBJ1-1,.,.,CASSLAGQGTLNTEAFF,TGTGCCAGCAGCTTAGCTGGGCAGGGGACTTTAAACACTGAAGCTTTCTTT
TRBV12-5,TRBJ2-1,TRBD2,few,CASGSDPSGLTNNEQFF,TGTGCTAGTGGTTCAGATCCTAGCGGGTTAACGAACAATGAGCAGTTCTTC
TRBV9,TRBJ2-3,.,few,CASSVRAQSTDTQYF,TGTGCCAGCAGCGTACGAGCGCAAAGCACAGATACGCAGTATTTT
TRBV28,TRBJ1-5,.,many,CASSLGGARNQPQHF,TGTGCCAGCAGTTTAGGAGGGGCCCGCAATCAGCCCCAGCATTTT
TRBV5-1,TRBJ2-3,TRBD1,.,CASSLGQGAGTDTQYF,TGCGCCAGCAGCTTGGGACAGGGGGCTGGCACAGATACGCAGTATTTT
TRBV20-1,TRBJ2-1,TRBD2,.,CSASPGTSSEQFF,TGCAGTGCTAGCCCCGGGACTAGCAGTGAGCAGTTCTTC
TRBV20-1,TRBJ2-2,TRBD2,.,CSARMTSGGGLNTGELFF,TGCAGTGCTAGAATGACTAGCGGGGGGGGGTTGAACACCGGGGAGCTGTTTTTT
TRBV19,TRBJ2-1,.,.,CASRRLGPSSYNEQFF,TGTGCCAGTAGGAGATTGGGCCCGAGCTCCTACAATGAGCAGTTCTTC
TRBV3-1,TRBJ2-1,TRBD2,.,CASSAGLAGVDEQFF,TGTGCCAGCAGCGCGGGACTAGCGGGAGTTGATGAGCAGTTCTTC
TRBV2,TRBJ1-1,.,.,CASSELGGGTEAFF,TGTGCCAGCAGTGAGTTAGGCGGTGGGACTGAAGCTTTCTTT